This entry describes one T cell receptor beta chain. The sample originates from a study of early T cells in non-severe SARS-CoV-2 infection. Overall study: Sequencing input comprised bulk RNA from unsorted whole blood; chain pairing was not available.

Tagging with unique molecular identifiers was applied to individual cDNA molecules. TCRdb redid the calling of the 5' RACE reads with MiXCR, one entry per CDR3 protein. The sample yields under 85,000 distinct CDR3 sequences, 11% seen once. The source is an adult who was a healthcare worker with PCR-confirmed SARS-CoV-2 infection or an uninfected control (not recorded which). This sample comprised whole blood, obtained at baseline.

This CDR3 is CASSVQTGESEQYF. The CDR3 nucleotides are TGTGCCAGTTCTGTTCAGACAGGGGAGTCCGAGCAGTACTTC. The chain recombines TRBV19 with TRBJ2-7, with 8 bases that match TRBD1. The CDR3 length is 14 residues. Unmatched junction bases numbered 12, after V lost 8 bases and J lost 6 bases. Germline CDR1 LNHDA, CDR2 SQIVND (reference sequence).